The 22 T cell receptor beta chains presented below share a single source sample, sequenced in a study of T cell responses to AZD1222 COVID-19 vaccine (dated by TCRdb to the early 2020s). Library prep was done by the immunoSEQ multiplex PCR assay. TCRdb retrieved this table from immuneACCESS and kept in-frame rearrangements only. Not all clones are present; in checked studies, unresolved V genes account for under half, and no reason is known for the remainder. In this sample the table shows about 110,000 clones, just over 85% of which occur a single time. 3% to 3.5% of the sample is held by the ten biggest clonotypes. This specimen's time point label, interpreted: baseline before first vaccination. The sample consisted of peripheral blood, taken on day 0 of AZD1222 vaccination. Every receptor here comes from an adult in good health.

This clone showed up just once. V is TRBV30 and J is TRBJ1-2; no clear D. Germline lookup yields CDR1 GTSNPN and CDR2 SVGIG (reference sequence). This CDR3 spans 13 amino acids. V was pared by 0 bases and J by 8 bases, with 13 bases between. The CDR3 DNA is TGTGCCTGGAGTGTTGGAGGGAATCGGGGCTACACCTTC. Translation gives CAWSVGGNRGYTF.

This clone appeared a single time. This chain joins TRBV3-1 (or the pseudogene TRBV3-2) and TRBJ1-4, with a weak D call TRBD1 (5 bases). CDR1 and CDR2 from the germline V gene are LGHDT and YNNKEL (reference sequence). There are 16 residues in the CDR3. V was pared by 3 bases and J by 3 bases, with 14 bases between. This chain's CDR3 is CASSHLAGKANEKLFF. CDR3 in DNA: TGTGCCAGCAGCCACCTAGCAGGGAAGGCTAATGAAAAACTGTTTTTT.

V is TRBV5-1 and J is TRBJ2-7, with D unresolved. The germline V and J ends were trimmed by 0 bases and 2 bases, with 9 bases remaining between them. This CDR3 contains 14 residues. The V gene's germline CDR1 is SGHRS and CDR2 YFSETQ. The CDR3 DNA reads as TGCGCCAGCAGCTTGGGCGGCGGACCCTACGAGCAGTACTTC. Translating gives CASSLGGGPYEQYF. The variable domain in full, completed from reference TRBV5-1 and TRBJ2-7, reads KAGVTQTPRYLIKTRGQQVTLSCSPISGHRSVSWYQQTPGQGLQFLFEYFSETQRNKGNFPGRFSGRQFSNSRSEMNVSTLELGDSALYLCASSLGGGPYEQYFGPGTRLTVT.

The chain couples TRBV6-5 to TRBJ1-2; D is ambiguous. The CDR3 is 15 amino acids. Per germline, CDR1 MNHEY and CDR2 SVGAGI. With 6 bases removed from V and 2 bases from J, the gap between germline ends came to 16 bases. CDR3 region: CASSVGLGPNYGYTF. CDR3 sequence (DNA): TGTGCCAGCAGCGTAGGTTTGGGCCCAAACTATGGCTACACCTTC.

The gene calls are TRBV10-3 and TRBJ2-3, with TRBD1 matching 7 bases. In germline, CDR1 is ENHRY, CDR2 SYGVKD. V dropped 7 bases and J dropped 5; count of bases not matched to a gene: 12. This CDR3 comprises 15 residues. The CDR3 DNA follows: TGTGCCATCAACCCTGGACAGGTCGGAAAAGATACGCAGTATTTT. It yields the protein CAINPGQVGKDTQYF.

The count of this clone is one. This chain uses TRBV3-1 (or the pseudogene TRBV3-2) with TRBJ1-1; weak D call: TRBD1 (5 bases). Germline lookup yields CDR1 LGHDT and CDR2 YNNKEL (reference sequence). The CDR3 runs 17 residues. The V end was cut by 4 bases, the J end by 6 bases, with 24 bases between. The CDR3 DNA sequence: TGTGCCAGCAGCCCTACTAAGAGGGACGTTCCCTACGCTGAAGCTTTCTTT. It encodes CASSPTKRDVPYAEAFF.

This rearrangement joins TRBV30 to TRBJ1-1; D unclear. The germline V gene has CDR1 GTSNPN and CDR2 SVGIG (reference sequence). The CDR3 totals 12 residues. The V end lost 2 bases, the J end lost 0 bases, and 4 bases lay between the germline ends. CDR3 residues: CAWSIMNTEAFF. The CDR3 bases are TGTGCCTGGAGTATAATGAACACTGAAGCTTTCTTT.

The rearrangement uses TRBV15 and TRBJ1-2; TRBD1 matches 8 bases. The CDR3 is made up of 16 amino acids. Germline V gene lookup returns CDR1 LNHNV and CDR2 YYDKDF (reference sequence). V trimming: 1 base; J trimming: 6 bases; junction bases outside the gene matches: 10. The CDR3 coding sequence is TGTGCCACCAGCAGAGGGACTCCGGGACAGGCGGATGGCTACACCTTC. Its protein is CATSRGTPGQADGYTF.

For this clone: This CDR3 is also generated by other DNA sequences in the sample. The chain is built from TRBV12-3 or TRBV12-4 and TRBJ2-4; no definite D call. CDR3 length: 13 residues. Trimming took off 2 bases at V and 0 bases at J, with 2 bases between the two ends. The CDR3 spells CASSLLAKNIQYF. The CDR3 bases are TGTGCCAGCAGTTTACTAGCCAAAAACATTCAGTACTTC.

This chain uses TRBV18 with TRBJ1-3; D unclear. The CDR3 is 14 residues long. Looked up from germline, CDR1 is KGHSH and CDR2 is LQKENI. V lost 0 bases and J 7 bases, leaving 10 bases between the germline ends. The CDR3 region has the DNA TGTGCCAGCTCACCACCGGGAGGCGCGAACACCATATATTTT. Its translation: CASSPPGGANTIYF.

The chain couples TRBV18 to TRBJ2-1; 8 positions agree with TRBD2. The CDR3 is 19 amino acids. Germline CDR1 reads KGHSH; CDR2 reads LQKENI. J gave up 7 bases and V 6 bases, and 23 bases lay outside the gene matches. CDR3 bases: TGTGCCAGCTCCCGCCCAGGGTTCGACGGGAGGGTTACGGTGAATGAGCAGTTCTTC. As protein: CASSRPGFDGRVTVNEQFF.

The chain employs TRBV29-1 and TRBJ1-2; D unclear. Germline V lookup: CDR1 SQVTM, CDR2 ANQGSEA. V was trimmed by 4 bases and J by 8 bases, leaving 14 bases between them. The CDR3 spans 12 residues. CDR3 sequence (DNA): TGCAGCGTTGTTACCTCGGCTAGGGGCTACACCTTC. This encodes CSVVTSARGYTF.

The chain couples TRBV19 to TRBJ2-3, with D hard to call. Germline CDR1 LNHDA, CDR2 SQIVND (reference sequence). The CDR3 covers 11 residues. V gave up 3 bases and J gave up 3 bases, with 1 base separating them. This CDR3 is CASSMTDTQYF. The CDR3 DNA reads TGTGCCAGTAGTATGACAGATACGCAGTATTTT.

This chain joins TRBV5-4 and TRBJ2-7; D gene uncertain. The V end lost 0 bases, the J end lost 3 bases, and 7 bases lay between the germline ends. The CDR3 is made up of 13 amino acids. The germline V gene has CDR1 SGHNT and CDR2 YYREEE (reference sequence). The CDR3 region has the DNA TGTGCCAGCAGCTTGGACGCCCGCTACGAGCAGTACTTC. Amino acid sequence: CASSLDARYEQYF.

The chain couples TRBV3-1 (or the pseudogene TRBV3-2) to TRBJ2-1; the D is unclear. The CDR3 runs to 15 residues. Germline loops: CDR1 LGHDT, CDR2 YNNKEL (reference sequence). The ends were cut back, 4 bases at V and 0 bases at J, with 10 bases in the middle. The CDR3 loop reads CASSLWQSSYNEQFF. In nucleotides, the CDR3 is TGTGCCAGCAGCCTTTGGCAGAGCTCCTACAATGAGCAGTTCTTC.

This clone was seen only once. This chain uses TRBV4-1 with TRBJ1-6; D is unclear. CDR3 length equals 16 residues. Germline V lookup: CDR1 MGHRA, CDR2 YSYEKL. Between the trimmed V and J ends, which lost 0 bases and 7 bases, there was a span of 13 bases. CDR3 loop: CASSQESLAPNSPLHF. DNA of the CDR3: TGCGCCAGCAGCCAAGAGTCTCTGGCGCCCAATTCACCCCTCCACTTT.

The rearrangement links TRBV14 to TRBJ2-3; TRBD1 agrees at 7 bases. Germline V gene sequence: CDR1 SGHDN, CDR2 FVKESK. The CDR3 runs to 15 residues. V lost 4 bases to trimming and J lost 0 bases; unmatched junction nucleotides: 4. CDR3 residues: CASSPGTASTDTQYF. Written as DNA, the CDR3 is TGTGCCAGCAGCCCCGGGACAGCTAGCACAGATACGCAGTATTTT.

V is TRBV11-1 and J is TRBJ1-2, with D unresolved. V was shortened by 3 bases and J by 0 bases, with 8 bases between the two germline ends. This CDR3 spans 14 amino acids. Germline CDR1 and CDR2: SGHAT and FQDESV (reference sequence). Written as DNA, the CDR3 is TGTGCCAGCAGCTTGGGTCTACCTAACTATGGCTACACCTTC. Its protein is CASSLGLPNYGYTF.

This chain joins TRBV5-4 and TRBJ1-2, with D possibly TRBD1 on 5 matching bases. The CDR3 consists of 13 residues. With 5 bases removed from V and 2 bases from J, the gap between germline ends came to 10 bases. Germline V CDR1 and CDR2: SGHNT, YYREEE (reference sequence). The DNA of the CDR3 is TGTGCCAGCAGTGGGGACGCAAACTATGGCTACACCTTC. This codes for CASSGDANYGYTF.

This rearrangement joins TRBV5-4 to TRBJ1-1; 9 nucleotides agree with TRBD1. The CDR3 totals 14 residues. CDR1 and CDR2 from the germline V gene are SGHNT and YYREEE (reference sequence). The V segment lost 4 bases and the J segment 5 bases; nucleotides outside the gene matches: 6. This CDR3 reads CASSPDRGRTEAFF. As DNA, the CDR3 is TGTGCCAGCAGCCCCGACAGGGGGAGGACTGAAGCTTTCTTT.

The rearrangement joins TRBV30 to TRBJ2-2, with TRBD2 matching over 7 bases. Germline values: CDR1 GTSNPN, CDR2 SVGIG (reference sequence). This CDR3 is 14 amino acids long. Trimming took 3 bases from V and 2 from J; bases not matched to a gene: 3. Here the CDR3 reads CAWRWEGNTGELFF. The CDR3, as DNA: TGTGCCTGGAGATGGGAGGGAAACACCGGGGAGCTGTTTTTT.

This clone has just a few counts. CDR3 DNA sequence: TGTGCCAGCAGCCCGAACATGGGGGCGGCTAACTATGGCTACACCTTC. Residues: CASSPNMGAANYGYTF. The rearrangement uses TRBV7-2 and TRBJ1-2, with D possibly matching TRBD1 (6 bases). The CDR3 runs 16 residues. Germline V lookup: CDR1 SGHTA, CDR2 FQGNSA. Trimming removed 5 bases at V and 0 bases at J, with 16 bases between.